This passage covers 2 T cell receptor beta chains from one sample sequenced in a study of blood T cell repertoires in COVID-19. Sequencing was performed with immunoSEQ multiplex PCR; in TCRdb, only in-frame clones are kept and a portion is missing. The sample records about 290,000 clones, roughly nine tenths being singletons. Sequencing input: PBMCs or T cells enriched from blood (not recorded which). These receptors all stem from a woman aged 40 to 55 who had recovered from COVID-19.

V usage is TRBV7-2 and J usage is TRBJ2-3; 9 bases agree with TRBD2. The CDR3 has 17 amino acids. Germline lookup yields CDR1 SGHTA and CDR2 FQGNSA. V gave up 1 base and J gave up 2 bases; unmatched junction bases: 7. CDR3 in DNA: TGTGCCAGCAGCTTAGTATACAGACTAGCGGACACAGATACGCAGTATTTT. Its translation is CASSLVYRLADTDTQYF.

This chain links TRBV7-9 with TRBJ1-2; tentatively, D is TRBD1 (6 bases). V gave up 3 bases and J gave up 7 bases, with 15 bases separating them. CDR3 size: 14 residues. The germline CDR1 and CDR2 sequences are SEHNR and FQNEAQ (reference sequence). The CDR3 spells CASSFGGAQGGYTF. The CDR3 nucleotides read TGTGCCAGCAGCTTTGGGGGGGCGCAGGGTGGCTACACCTTC.